This TCR beta chain originates from a study of cytomegalovirus exposure and HLA in healthy donors. This PCR relied on a set of 60 Vbeta primers and 13 Jbeta primers. Measured with immunoSEQ multiplex PCR; TCRdb has only the in-frame clones, and not every one. The table lists around 200,000 clones, around four fifths of them singletons, with approximately 2.9% in the top ten. On this clone: Its matching antigen is unknown.

The junction had 7 bases not matched to a gene; V was cut back by 4 bases and J by 2 bases. The CDR3 sequence is 15 residues long. CDR1 and CDR2 from the germline V gene are LNHNV and YYDKDF (reference sequence). General study points: Relative to equally common others, HLA-associated TCR beta chains showed greater clonal expansion in a later analysis. In a later analysis, V- and J-gene trimming of beta chains associated with a DCLRE1C missense variant, replicated independently.

Whereas donors were nominally healthy upon sampling, unrecorded immune exposures were probable. Sequencing was done on a sample of PBMCs. This clonotype was sampled from a woman between 50 and 59 years old in good health and CMV-seropositive. The chain recombines TRBV15 with TRBJ2-5; 7 bases are shared with TRBD2. DNA for the CDR3: TGTGCCACCAGCAACCTCCGCGGGGGTCAAGAGACCCAGTACTTC. It encodes CATSNLRGGQETQYF.